This is a list of T cell receptor beta chains from one sample in a study of blood T cell repertoires in COVID-19. Sequencing used immunoSEQ multiplex PCR; TCRdb keeps in-frame clones, though not all of them. This table holds 80,000 or so clones, roughly 85% found once. Sequencing was done on a sample of peripheral blood. These receptors came from a man aged 55 to 70 with COVID-19, enrolled during active disease. CDR3s include the opening cysteine and the closing phenylalanine or tryptophan. D genes are given only for firm matches. Clone size is shown for a subset of rows, as once, few, many or a class of expanded clone.

d_call	clone_size	v_call	j_call	cdr3_aa	cdr3_nt
.	.	TRBV10-3	TRBJ1-4	CASRGGATNEKLFF	TGTGCCAGCCGGGGGGGAGCAACTAATGAAAAACTGTTTTTT
TRBD2	.	TRBV24-1	TRBJ2-3	CATGSGGADTQYF	TGTGCCACCGGGAGCGGGGGGGCAGATACGCAGTATTTT
.	few	TRBV10-3	TRBJ2-7	CATPSSYEQYF	TGTGCCACCCCCAGCTCCTACGAGCAGTACTTC
.	.	TRBV3-1/TRBV3-2	TRBJ2-3	CASSPGGGGTQYF	TGTGCCAGCAGCCCCGGAGGGGGAGGGACGCAGTATTTT
TRBD1	.	TRBV5-5	TRBJ1-4	CASSLGVTGGEGEKLFF	TGTGCCAGCAGCTTGGGAGTGACAGGGGGCGAAGGTGAAAAACTGTTTTTT
.	.	TRBV6-5	TRBJ1-5	CASSYTQGKQPQHF	TGTGCCAGCAGTTACACGCAGGGAAAACAGCCCCAGCATTTT
.	.	TRBV3-1/TRBV3-2	TRBJ1-1	CASAWERRNTEAFF	TGTGCCAGCGCCTGGGAGCGGAGGAACACTGAAGCTTTCTTT
.	.	TRBV14	TRBJ2-3	CASSQEYRAYRVTDTQYF	TGTGCCAGCAGCCAAGAATATAGGGCCTACAGGGTGACAGATACGCAGTATTTT
TRBD1	.	TRBV19	TRBJ1-3	CATSTGGNIGNTIYF	TGTGCCACCTCGACAGGGGGCAATATCGGAAACACCATATATTTT
TRBD1	.	TRBV9	TRBJ2-5	CASSETDRSRVVTQYF	TGTGCCAGCAGCGAAACGGACAGGTCGCGGGTGGTGACCCAGTACTTC
.	.	TRBV7-3	TRBJ2-3	CASSKQVTDTQYF	TGTGCCAGCAGCAAACAGGTGACAGATACGCAGTATTTT
.	.	TRBV11-2	TRBJ1-2	CASSLEGEGSLYGYTF	TGTGCCAGCAGCTTAGAAGGGGAGGGGAGCCTCTATGGCTACACCTTC
.	few	TRBV5-1	TRBJ2-5	CASSRGSPDQETQYF	TGCGCCAGCAGTCGCGGGTCGCCGGACCAAGAGACCCAGTACTTC
TRBD2	.	TRBV10-2	TRBJ2-7	CASSRSLAGAYEQYF	TGCGCCAGCAGTCGGTCCCTAGCGGGAGCCTACGAGCAGTACTTC
TRBD2	.	TRBV5-1	TRBJ2-7	CASRLAGGPYEQYF	TGCGCCAGCAGACTAGCGGGGGGTCCCTACGAGCAGTACTTC
.	.	TRBV29-1	TRBJ1-1	CSGDPTGQVNTEAFF	TGCAGCGGAGACCCGACAGGCCAGGTAAACACTGAAGCTTTCTTT
.	.	TRBV5-1	TRBJ1-4	CASSLGTFNEKLFF	TGCGCCAGCAGCTTGGGTACTTTTAATGAAAAACTGTTTTTT
TRBD1	.	TRBV3-1/TRBV3-2	TRBJ1-2	CASSQNNRGRGYTF	TGTGCCAGCAGCCAGAACAACAGGGGGCGAGGCTACACCTTC
TRBD1	.	TRBV24-1	TRBJ2-3	CATLDRVTDTQYF	TGTGCCACATTGGACAGGGTAACAGATACGCAGTATTTT
.	.	TRBV18	TRBJ2-1	CASSPGQSSYNEQFF	TGTGCCAGCTCACCAGGACAGAGCTCCTACAATGAGCAGTTCTTC